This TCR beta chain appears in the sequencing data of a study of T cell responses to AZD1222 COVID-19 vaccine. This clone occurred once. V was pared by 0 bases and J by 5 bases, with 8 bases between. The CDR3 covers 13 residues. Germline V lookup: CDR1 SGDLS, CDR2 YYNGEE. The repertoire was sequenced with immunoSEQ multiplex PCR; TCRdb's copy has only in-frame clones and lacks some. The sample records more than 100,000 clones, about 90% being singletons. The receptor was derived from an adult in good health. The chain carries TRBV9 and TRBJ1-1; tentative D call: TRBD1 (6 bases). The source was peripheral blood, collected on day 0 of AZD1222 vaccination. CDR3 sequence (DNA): TGTGCCAGCAGCGTAGGGGGGCAAACTGAAGCTTTCTTT. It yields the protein CASSVGGQTEAFF.